The clone carrying this TCR beta chain showed up just a few times. Each CDR3 protein is one row after TCRdb ran MiXCR on the 5' RACE reads. The sample contains about 220,000 distinct CDR3 sequences, over 5% of which appear only once. The data stem from a study of identical twins. The CDR3 is 14 residues long. V was cut by 3 bases and J by 9 bases, with 15 bases left in between. These data are also associated with another study on T cells expressing NK-cell markers.

Sequenced sample: CD8+ T cells sorted from blood. J is TRBJ2-1 and V is TRBV12-3 or TRBV12-4; no reliable D call. The clonotype comes from a woman aged 18-29 years in good health. The CDR3 loop is CASSFGGPPSEQFF. CDR3 bases: TGTGCCAGCAGTTTCGGCGGTCCCCCCAGTGAGCAGTTCTTC.